The entry below gives a single TCR beta chain sequence along with its context. Its antigen is unidentified. Among all donors, each was a healthy Caucasian. This record comes from a study of identical twins. Overall study findings and caveats: Zero-insertion analyses could be partly confounded by invariant MAIT and iNKT cells. Fewer insertions characterized abundant cord blood beta clonotypes, whereas memory repertoires showed none.

TCRdb re-called the 5' RACE reads with MiXCR, one entry per CDR3 protein. The table shows 570,000 or so distinct CDR3 sequences, with over 8.5% occurring only once. The CDR3 spans 14 residues. The germline V gene encodes CDR1 SGHTA and CDR2 FQGNSA. The V and J ends lost 4 bases and 0 bases respectively, with 10 bases between them. These data also featured in a second study, about yellow fever vaccine responses in identical twins. That report notes: Twins reportedly had a vaccine T cell response that seemed partly convergent, partly personalized.

The TCR originated in a woman between 18 and 30 years old in good health. The rearrangement links TRBV7-2 to TRBJ2-7; D is undetermined. The sample comprised PBMCs. CDR3 protein: CASSSSRSSYEQYF. The CDR3, as DNA: TGTGCCAGCAGCTCATCGAGAAGCTCCTACGAGCAGTACTTC. The whole variable domain, remainder taken from reference TRBV7-2 and TRBJ2-7, is GAGVSQSPSNKVTEKGKDVELRCDPISGHTALYWYRQSLGQGLEFLIYFQGNSAPDKSGLPSDRFSAERTGGSVSTLTIQRTQQEDSAVYLCASSSSRSSYEQYFGPGTRLTVT.